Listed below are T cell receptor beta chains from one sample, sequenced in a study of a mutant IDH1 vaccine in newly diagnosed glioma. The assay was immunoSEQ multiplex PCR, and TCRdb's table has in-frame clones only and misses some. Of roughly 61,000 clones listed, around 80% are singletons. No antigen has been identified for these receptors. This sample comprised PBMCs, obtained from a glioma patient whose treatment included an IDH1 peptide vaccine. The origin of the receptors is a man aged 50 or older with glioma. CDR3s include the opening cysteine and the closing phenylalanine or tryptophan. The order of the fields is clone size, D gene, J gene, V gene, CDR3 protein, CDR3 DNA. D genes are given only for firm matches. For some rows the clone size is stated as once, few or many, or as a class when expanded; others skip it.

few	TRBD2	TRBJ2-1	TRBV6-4	CASSEGLAGKEQFF	TGTGCCAGCAGTGAGGGACTAGCGGGAAAGGAGCAGTTCTTC
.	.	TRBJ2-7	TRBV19	CASSINPSFPYEQYF	TGTGCCAGTAGTATTAATCCTAGCTTTCCCTACGAGCAGTACTTC
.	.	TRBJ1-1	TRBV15	CASAENTEAFF	TGTGCCTCCGCGGAAAACACTGAAGCTTTCTTT
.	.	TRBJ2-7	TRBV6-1	CASSEGDGYEQYF	TGTGCCAGCAGTGAAGGGGACGGTTACGAGCAGTACTTC
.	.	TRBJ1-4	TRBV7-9	CASSLSSGLNEKLFF	TGTGCCAGCAGCTTATCCAGCGGACTTAATGAAAAACTGTTTTTT
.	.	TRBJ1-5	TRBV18	CASQASGLNQPQHF	TGTGCCAGCCAAGCTTCAGGGCTCAATCAGCCCCAGCATTTT
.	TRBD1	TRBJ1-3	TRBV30	CAWVQGHSGNTIYF	TGTGCCTGGGTACAGGGGCACTCTGGAAACACCATATATTTT
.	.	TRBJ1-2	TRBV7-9	CASSFPPRTATESYGYTF	TGTGCCAGCAGCTTCCCCCCCCGGACCGCCACGGAAAGCTATGGCTACACCTTC
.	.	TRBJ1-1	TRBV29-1	CSAGRATEAFF	TGCAGCGCAGGTAGGGCGACTGAAGCTTTCTTT
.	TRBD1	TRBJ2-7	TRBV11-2	CASMITGGWSYEQYF	TGTGCCAGCATGATCACAGGGGGTTGGTCCTACGAGCAGTACTTC
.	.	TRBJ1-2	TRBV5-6	CASRGADTNYGYTF	TGTGCCAGCAGGGGAGCGGATACTAACTATGGCTACACCTTC
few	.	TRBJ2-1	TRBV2	CASSKQDNEQFF	TGTGCCAGCTCCAAACAGGACAATGAGCAGTTCTTC
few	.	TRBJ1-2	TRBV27	CASSSGTGQEDGYTF	TGTGCCAGCAGTTCCGGGACGGGCCAAGAGGATGGCTACACCTTC
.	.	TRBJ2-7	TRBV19	CASSINGINEQYF	TGTGCCAGTAGTATAAACGGGATAAACGAGCAGTACTTC
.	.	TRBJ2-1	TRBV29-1	CSAGQRNEQFF	TGCAGCGCCGGACAGCGCAATGAGCAGTTCTTC
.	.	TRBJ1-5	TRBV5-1	CASSFEGNQPQHF	TGCGCCAGCAGCTTTGAGGGCAATCAGCCCCAGCATTTT
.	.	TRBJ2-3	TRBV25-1	CASSGAGRYGDTQYF	TGTGCCAGCAGTGGCGCAGGGAGGTATGGAGATACGCAGTATTTT
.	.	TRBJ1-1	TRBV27	CASSSRALNTEAFF	TGTGCCAGCAGTTCGCGGGCGCTGAACACTGAAGCTTTCTTT
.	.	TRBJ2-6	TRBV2	CASSLGPLSGANVLTF	TGTGCCAGCAGCCTTGGACCGCTCTCTGGGGCCAACGTCCTGACTTTC
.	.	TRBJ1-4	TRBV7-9	CASSLERTTNEKLFF	TGTGCCAGCAGCTTAGAGCGGACAACTAATGAAAAACTGTTTTTT
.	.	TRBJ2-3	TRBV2	CASKYLGDTQYF	TGTGCCAGCAAATACTTGGGAGATACGCAGTATTTT
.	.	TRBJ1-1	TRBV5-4	CASSWTGGGTEAFF	TGTGCCAGCAGCTGGACTGGGGGCGGCACTGAAGCTTTCTTT
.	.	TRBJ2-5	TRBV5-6	CASSLITGPQETQYF	TGTGCCAGCAGCTTGATTACAGGGCCACAAGAGACCCAGTACTTC
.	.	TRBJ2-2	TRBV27	CASRPLGDPANTGELFF	TGTGCCAGCAGACCCCTGGGCGACCCGGCGAACACCGGGGAGCTGTTTTTT
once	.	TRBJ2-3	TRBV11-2	CASSLVGGSRTDTQYF	TGTGCCAGCAGCTTAGTGGGAGGATCCCGCACAGATACGCAGTATTTT
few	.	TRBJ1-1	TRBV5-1	CASSLVDTEAFF	TGCGCCAGCAGCTTGGTGGACACTGAAGCTTTCTTT
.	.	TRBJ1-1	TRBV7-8	CASSLAGAGEAFF	TGTGCCAGCAGCCTGGCGGGGGCTGGTGAAGCTTTCTTT
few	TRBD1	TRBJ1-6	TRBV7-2	CASSPPGQGRSPLHF	TGTGCCAGCAGCCCCCCGGGACAGGGGAGATCACCCCTCCACTTT
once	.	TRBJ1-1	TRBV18	CASSELAANTEAFF	TGTGCCAGCTCAGAGTTGGCGGCCAACACTGAAGCTTTCTTT
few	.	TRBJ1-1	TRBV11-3	CASSLVGTEAFF	TGTGCCAGCAGCTTAGTGGGAACTGAAGCTTTCTTT
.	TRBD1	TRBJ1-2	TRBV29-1	CSVEKVAGGYGYTF	TGCAGCGTTGAAAAGGTCGCAGGGGGTTATGGCTACACCTTC
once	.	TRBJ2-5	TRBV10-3	CAIRSRREQETQYF	TGTGCCATCAGGTCACGACGGGAACAAGAGACCCAGTACTTC
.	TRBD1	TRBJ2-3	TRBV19	CASSTDRVGVDTQYF	TGTGCCAGTAGTACCGACAGGGTCGGGGTAGATACGCAGTATTTT
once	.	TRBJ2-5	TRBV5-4	CASSPREQETQYF	TGTGCCAGCAGCCCCAGGGAGCAAGAGACCCAGTACTTC
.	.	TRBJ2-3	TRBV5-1	CASSLEERQYF	TGCGCCAGCAGCTTGGAGGAGCGGCAGTATTTT
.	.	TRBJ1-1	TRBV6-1	CASSEAQGWTEAFF	TGTGCCAGCAGTGAAGCGCAGGGTTGGACTGAAGCTTTCTTT
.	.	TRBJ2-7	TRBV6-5	CASSYGGASYEQYF	TGTGCCAGCAGTTACGGGGGGGCCTCCTACGAGCAGTACTTC
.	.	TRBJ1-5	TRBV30	CAWSEGGFDQPQHF	TGTGCCTGGAGTGAGGGGGGTTTTGATCAGCCCCAGCATTTT
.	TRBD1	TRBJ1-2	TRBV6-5	CASSRDRGNHGYTF	TGTGCCAGCAGTAGGGACAGGGGTAACCATGGCTACACCTTC
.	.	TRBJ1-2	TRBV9	CASSGTDGYTF	TGTGCCAGCAGCGGGACAGATGGCTACACCTTC
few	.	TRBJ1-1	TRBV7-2	CASSLARMNTEAFF	TGTGCCAGCAGCTTAGCCCGGATGAACACTGAAGCTTTCTTT
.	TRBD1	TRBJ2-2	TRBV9	CASSGGSLQGARTGELFF	TGTGCCAGCAGCGGAGGGTCGTTACAGGGGGCTAGGACCGGGGAGCTGTTTTTT
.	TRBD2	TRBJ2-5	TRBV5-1	CASSSKKGGETQYF	TGCGCCAGCAGCTCTAAAAAGGGAGGGGAGACCCAGTACTTC
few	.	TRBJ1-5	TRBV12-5	CASAEQGGGNQPQHF	TGTGCTAGTGCCGAGCAGGGTGGGGGCAATCAGCCCCAGCATTTT
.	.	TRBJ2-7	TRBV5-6	CASSLALVGGEQYF	TGTGCCAGCAGCTTGGCTCTGGTAGGGGGCGAGCAGTACTTC
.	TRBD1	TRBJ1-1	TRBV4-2	CASSQLKSPARGHTEAFF	TGTGCCAGCAGCCAATTAAAATCCCCCGCTAGGGGGCACACTGAAGCTTTCTTT
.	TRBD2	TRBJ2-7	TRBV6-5	CASSYSPGGYEQYF	TGTGCCAGCAGTTACTCGCCCGGGGGGTACGAGCAGTACTTC
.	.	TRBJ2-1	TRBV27	CASSIGTLNEQFF	TGTGCCAGCAGTATCGGGACACTCAATGAGCAGTTCTTC
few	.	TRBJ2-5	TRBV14	CASSHRGVETQYF	TGTGCCAGCAGCCACAGGGGTGTAGAGACCCAGTACTTC
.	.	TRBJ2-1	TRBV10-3	CAISEMVNNEQFF	TGTGCCATCAGTGAGATGGTGAACAATGAGCAGTTCTTC
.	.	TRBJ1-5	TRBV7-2	CASSYTGDNQPQHF	TGTGCCAGCAGTTACACCGGGGACAATCAGCCCCAGCATTTT
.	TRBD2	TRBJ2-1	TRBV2	CASSVAGAYNEQFF	TGTGCCAGCAGTGTCGCGGGAGCCTACAATGAGCAGTTCTTC